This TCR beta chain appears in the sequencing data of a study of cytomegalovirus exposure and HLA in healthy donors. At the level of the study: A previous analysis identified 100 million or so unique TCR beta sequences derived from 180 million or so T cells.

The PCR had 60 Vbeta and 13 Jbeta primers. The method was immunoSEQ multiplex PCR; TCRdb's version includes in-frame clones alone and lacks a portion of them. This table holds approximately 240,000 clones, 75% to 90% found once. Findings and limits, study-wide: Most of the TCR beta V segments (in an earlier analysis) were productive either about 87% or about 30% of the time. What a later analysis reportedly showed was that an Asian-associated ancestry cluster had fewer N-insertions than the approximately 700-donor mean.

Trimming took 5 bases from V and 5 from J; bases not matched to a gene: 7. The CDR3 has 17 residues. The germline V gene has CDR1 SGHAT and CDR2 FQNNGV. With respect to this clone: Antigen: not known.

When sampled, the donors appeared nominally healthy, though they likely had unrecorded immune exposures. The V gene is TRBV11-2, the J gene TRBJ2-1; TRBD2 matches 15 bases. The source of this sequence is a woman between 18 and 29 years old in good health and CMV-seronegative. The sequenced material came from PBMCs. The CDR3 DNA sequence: TGTGCCAGCAGCAAAATTGGACTAGCGGGAGGGAACAATGAGCAGTTCTTC. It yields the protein CASSKIGLAGGNNEQFF.